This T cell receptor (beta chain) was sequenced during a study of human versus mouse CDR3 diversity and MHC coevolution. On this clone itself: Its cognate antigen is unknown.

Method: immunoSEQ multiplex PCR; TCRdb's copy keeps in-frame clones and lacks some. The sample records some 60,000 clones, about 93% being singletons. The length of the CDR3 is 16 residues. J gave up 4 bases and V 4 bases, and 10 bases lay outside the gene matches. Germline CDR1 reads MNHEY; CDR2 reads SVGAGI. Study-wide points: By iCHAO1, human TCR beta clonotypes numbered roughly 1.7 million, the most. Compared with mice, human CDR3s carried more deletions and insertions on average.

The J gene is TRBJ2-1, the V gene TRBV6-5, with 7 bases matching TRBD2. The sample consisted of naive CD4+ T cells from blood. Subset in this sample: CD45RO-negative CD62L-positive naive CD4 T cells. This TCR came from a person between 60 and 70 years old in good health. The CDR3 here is CASSLRREWLYNEQFF. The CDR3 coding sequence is TGTGCCAGCAGTTTAAGGCGGGAGTGGCTTTACAATGAGCAGTTCTTC.